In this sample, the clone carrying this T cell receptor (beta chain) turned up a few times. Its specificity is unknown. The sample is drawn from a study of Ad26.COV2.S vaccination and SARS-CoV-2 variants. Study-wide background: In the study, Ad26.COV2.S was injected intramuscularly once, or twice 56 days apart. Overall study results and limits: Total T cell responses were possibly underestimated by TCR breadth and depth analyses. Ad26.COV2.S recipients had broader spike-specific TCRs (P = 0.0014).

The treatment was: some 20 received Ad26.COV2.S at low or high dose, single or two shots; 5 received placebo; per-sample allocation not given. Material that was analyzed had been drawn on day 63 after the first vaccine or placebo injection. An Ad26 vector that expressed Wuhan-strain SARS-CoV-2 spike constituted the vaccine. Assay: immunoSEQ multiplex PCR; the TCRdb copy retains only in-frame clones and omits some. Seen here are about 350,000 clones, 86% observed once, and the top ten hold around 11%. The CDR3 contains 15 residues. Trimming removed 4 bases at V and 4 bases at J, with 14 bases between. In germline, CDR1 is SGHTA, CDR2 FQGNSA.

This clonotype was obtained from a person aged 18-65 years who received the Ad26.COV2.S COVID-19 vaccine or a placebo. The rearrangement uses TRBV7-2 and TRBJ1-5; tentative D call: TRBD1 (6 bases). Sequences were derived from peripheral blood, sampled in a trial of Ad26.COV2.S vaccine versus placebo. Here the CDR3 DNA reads TGTGCCAGCAGCTCCCGAGGGGGACCTAATCAGCCCCAGCATTTT. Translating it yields CASSSRGGPNQPQHF.